This T cell receptor (beta chain) was retrieved from a study of blood T cell repertoires in COVID-19. Study context: Some COVID-19 samples were acute and others convalescent; all came from the United States, Italy and Spain. PBMCs, B-cell-depleted T cells, or T cells were the source of the cDNA or gDNA that made up the material.

In the authors' methods: Nucleated cell counts were estimated from reference gene primer amplification. Sequencing used immunoSEQ multiplex PCR; TCRdb keeps in-frame clones, though not all of them. From that table come the V and J calls and clone size; the DNA was used to work out D and trimming. The sample records approximately 150,000 clones, more than 75% being singletons. This clone is a singleton in its sample. The sequenced sample consisted of peripheral blood. This sequence originates from a man aged 40-49 years with acute or convalescent COVID-19.

The CDR3 spells CASRRGGTGDTQYF. The CDR3 coding sequence is TGCGCCAGCAGAAGGGGCGGGACGGGGGATACGCAGTATTTT. The chain is built from TRBV5-1 and TRBJ2-3; maybe TRBD2 (6 bases). Between the trimmed V and J ends, which lost 5 bases and 6 bases, there was a span of 16 bases. Per germline, CDR1 SGHRS and CDR2 YFSETQ. The CDR3 totals 14 residues.